The 8 T cell receptor beta chains below were found in one sample sequenced in a study of regulatory T cells in long-lasting Graves disease. Time point reported: persistent/refractory GD, antithyroid drugs over 5 years with positive TRAb. Construction of the TCR library relied on RNA isolated from PBMCs. Arm-PCR of CDR3 regions and iRepertoire HTBI primers were the basis on which TCR beta libraries were built. Each CDR3 protein is one row after TCRdb ran MiXCR on the multiplex PCR reads. This sample has roughly 500,000 distinct CDR3 sequences; 20% to 25% occur once, and the top ten carry about 7.8%. The sample here was peripheral blood mononuclear cells (PBMCs), taken when the disease was refractory, from a patient treated with antithyroid drugs. The receptor source for this set is a female donor with Graves disease.

This clonotype came up many times. The rearrangement uses TRBV28 and TRBJ2-7; TRBD1 aligns across 8 bases. The germline V gene encodes CDR1 MDHEN and CDR2 SYDVKM. Trimming took 8 bases from V and 3 from J; bases not matched to a gene: 9. The CDR3 spans 14 residues. The CDR3 sequence is CASFTQGAFYEQYF. The CDR3 DNA reads as TGTGCCAGCTTCACCCAGGGGGCGTTCTACGAGCAGTACTTC.

This clonotype has a count of ten or more. V gene TRBV7-2 combines with J gene TRBJ1-5; unclear D gene. The CDR3 is 15 residues long. CDR1 and CDR2 (germline): SGHTA, FQGNSA. Trimming removed 3 bases from V and 3 bases from J, with 12 bases in between. The DNA for the CDR3 is TGTGCCAGCAGCTTGGTCGACACGTACAATCAGCCCCAGCATTTT. Protein: CASSLVDTYNQPQHF.

The table lists this clonotype with many counts. The chain couples TRBV12-3 or TRBV12-4 to TRBJ1-1, with D uncertain. This CDR3 region has 14 residues. Trimming stripped 5 bases from V and 0 bases from J, with 10 bases between. As DNA, the CDR3 is TGTGCCAGCAGTCCCGGTCGGGTGAACACTGAAGCTTTCTTT. Translated, it gives CASSPGRVNTEAFF.

The genes are TRBV7-3 and TRBJ1-2; maybe TRBD1 (5 bases). The germline gives CDR1 SGHTA, CDR2 FQGTGA. CDR3 length equals 16 residues. The germline V and J ends were trimmed by 2 bases and 0 bases, with 13 bases remaining between them. CDR3 sequence reads: CASSLRGDVTNYGYTF. DNA of the CDR3: TGTGCCAGCAGCTTACGCGGGGACGTGACTAACTATGGCTACACCTTC.

This clonotype was detected a few times. The chain has TRBV20-1 and TRBJ2-7, with 7 bases fitting TRBD1. Germline V gene lookup returns CDR1 DFQATT and CDR2 SNEGSKA (reference sequence). V trimming: 3 bases; J trimming: 2 bases; junction bases outside the gene matches: 7. The CDR3 contains 14 residues. CDR3 loop: CSARGRDSTYEQYF. CDR3 bases: TGCAGTGCTAGGGGCCGGGACAGCACCTACGAGCAGTACTTC.

This clonotype was recorded at least ten times. This chain connects TRBV10-3 to TRBJ2-7; 8 bases are a match to TRBD2. The V gene's germline CDR1 is ENHRY and CDR2 SYGVKD. Trimming cost V 0 bases and J 1 base; bases outside gene matches: 5. This CDR3 region has 16 residues. The CDR3 region is CAISESVGRGSYEQYF. CDR3 nucleotide sequence: TGTGCCATCAGTGAGTCTGTCGGGAGGGGATCCTACGAGCAGTACTTC.

Many counts were recorded for this clonotype. The chain has TRBV20-1 and TRBJ1-2; D is perhaps TRBD1 (6 bases). Germline-derived CDR1 and CDR2 are DFQATT and SNEGSKA (reference sequence). The CDR3 is 13 residues long. V lost 5 bases and J lost 5, with 15 bases in between. CDR3: CSAESGVEYGYTF. The CDR3 DNA reads as TGCAGTGCTGAGTCAGGGGTGGAATATGGCTACACCTTC.

The rearrangement links TRBV7-9 to TRBJ2-7; no reliable D call. Germline loops: CDR1 SEHNR, CDR2 FQNEAQ (reference sequence). The CDR3 covers 13 residues. The V end was cut by 5 bases, the J end by 7 bases, with 15 bases between. DNA for the CDR3: TGTGCCAGCAGCCCCCCGGCCGGGCGGGAGCAGTACTTC. Its protein is CASSPPAGREQYF.